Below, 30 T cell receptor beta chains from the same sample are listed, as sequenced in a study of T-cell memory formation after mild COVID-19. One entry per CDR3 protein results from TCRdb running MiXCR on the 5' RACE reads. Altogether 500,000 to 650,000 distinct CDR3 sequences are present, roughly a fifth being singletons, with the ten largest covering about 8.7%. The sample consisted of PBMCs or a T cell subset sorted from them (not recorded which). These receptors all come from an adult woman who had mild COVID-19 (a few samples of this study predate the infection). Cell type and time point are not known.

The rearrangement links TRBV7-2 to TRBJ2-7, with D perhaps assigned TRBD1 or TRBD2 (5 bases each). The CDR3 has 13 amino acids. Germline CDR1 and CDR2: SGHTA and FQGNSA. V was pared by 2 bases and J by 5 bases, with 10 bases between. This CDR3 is CASSLRGPNEQYF. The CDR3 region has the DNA TGTGCCAGCAGCTTAAGGGGACCGAACGAGCAGTACTTC.

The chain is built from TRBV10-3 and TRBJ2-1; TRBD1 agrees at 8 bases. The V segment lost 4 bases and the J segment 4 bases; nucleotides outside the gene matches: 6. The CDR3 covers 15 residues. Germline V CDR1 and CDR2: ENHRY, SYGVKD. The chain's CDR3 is CAISAGTGLYNEQFF. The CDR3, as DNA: TGTGCCATCAGTGCTGGGACAGGCCTTTACAATGAGCAGTTCTTC.

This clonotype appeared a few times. The CDR3 sequence is CASSFGDRAYYGYTF. The CDR3 DNA reads as TGTGCCAGCAGTTTCGGGGACAGGGCCTACTATGGCTACACCTTC. This chain connects TRBV12-3 or TRBV12-4 to TRBJ1-2; 9 bases map to TRBD1. V lost 3 bases and J lost 3; bases outside the gene matches: 5. The length of the CDR3 is 15 residues.

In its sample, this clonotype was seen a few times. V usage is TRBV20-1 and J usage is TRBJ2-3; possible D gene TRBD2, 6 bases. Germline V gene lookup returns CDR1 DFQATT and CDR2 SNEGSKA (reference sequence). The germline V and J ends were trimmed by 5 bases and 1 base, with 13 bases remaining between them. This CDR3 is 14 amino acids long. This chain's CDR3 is CSASSVPGTDTQYF. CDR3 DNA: TGCAGTGCTTCTAGCGTTCCGGGCACAGATACGCAGTATTTT.

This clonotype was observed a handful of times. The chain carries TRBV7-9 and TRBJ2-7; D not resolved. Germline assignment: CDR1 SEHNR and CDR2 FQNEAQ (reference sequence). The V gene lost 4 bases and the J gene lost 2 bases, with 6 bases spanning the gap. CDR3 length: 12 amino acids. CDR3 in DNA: TGTGCCAGCAGCTCCCGGGCCTACGAGCAGTACTTC. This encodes CASSSRAYEQYF.

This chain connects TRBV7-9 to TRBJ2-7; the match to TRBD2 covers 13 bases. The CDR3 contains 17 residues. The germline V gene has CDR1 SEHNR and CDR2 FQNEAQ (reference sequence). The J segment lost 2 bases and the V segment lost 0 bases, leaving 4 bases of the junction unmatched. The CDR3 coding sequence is TGTGCCAGCAGCTTAGCCAATACTAGCGGGAGGGCCTACGAGCAGTACTTC. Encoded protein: CASSLANTSGRAYEQYF.

Written as DNA, the CDR3 is TGTGCCAGCAGCCAGAACGGGCGGGACCGATCCTACGAGCAGTACTTC. Protein product: CASSQNGRDRSYEQYF. This sequence joins TRBV14 and TRBJ2-7; possibly TRBD2 for D (6 bases). The CDR3 runs to 16 residues. Germline V gives CDR1 SGHDN, CDR2 FVKESK. V lost 3 bases and J 1 base, leaving 16 bases between the germline ends.

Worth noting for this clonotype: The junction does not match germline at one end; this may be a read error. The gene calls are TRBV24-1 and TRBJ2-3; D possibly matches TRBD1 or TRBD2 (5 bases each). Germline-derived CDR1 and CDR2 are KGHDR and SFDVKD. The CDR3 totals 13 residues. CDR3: CPPQGVHTDTQYF. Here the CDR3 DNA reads TGCCCTCCTCAGGGAGTGCATACAGATACGCAGTATTTT.

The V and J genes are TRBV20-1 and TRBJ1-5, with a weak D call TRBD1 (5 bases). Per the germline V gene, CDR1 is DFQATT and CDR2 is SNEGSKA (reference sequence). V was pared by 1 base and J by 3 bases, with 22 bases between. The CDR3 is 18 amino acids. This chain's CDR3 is CSARVYGEGDLANQPQHF. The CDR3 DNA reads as TGCAGTGCTAGAGTTTATGGGGAAGGGGACTTAGCCAATCAGCCCCAGCATTTT.

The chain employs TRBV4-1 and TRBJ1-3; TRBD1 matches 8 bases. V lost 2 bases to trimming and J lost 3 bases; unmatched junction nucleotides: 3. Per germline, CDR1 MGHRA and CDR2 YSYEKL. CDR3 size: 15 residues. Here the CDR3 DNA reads TGCGCCAGCAGCCAAACAGGGGGTAGTGGAAACACCATATATTTT. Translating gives CASSQTGGSGNTIYF.

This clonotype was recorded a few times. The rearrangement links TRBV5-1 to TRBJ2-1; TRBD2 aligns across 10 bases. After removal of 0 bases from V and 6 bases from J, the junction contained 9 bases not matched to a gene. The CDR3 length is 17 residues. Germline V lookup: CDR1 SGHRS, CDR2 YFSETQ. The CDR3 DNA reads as TGCGCCAGCAGCTTGGGACTAGCGGGCTACGGAGGCAATGAGCAGTTCTTC. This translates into CASSLGLAGYGGNEQFF.

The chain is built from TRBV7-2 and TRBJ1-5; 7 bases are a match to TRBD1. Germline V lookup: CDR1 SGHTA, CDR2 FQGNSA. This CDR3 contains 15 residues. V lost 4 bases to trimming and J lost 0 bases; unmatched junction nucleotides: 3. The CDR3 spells CASSWTGYSNQPQHF. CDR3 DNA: TGTGCCAGCAGCTGGACAGGTTATAGCAATCAGCCCCAGCATTTT.

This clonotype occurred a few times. The CDR3 DNA sequence: TGTGCCAGCAGCGCCGCCCCGGGGGCCGATGACAATGAGCAGTTCTTC. As protein: CASSAAPGADDNEQFF. This chain joins TRBV6-6 and TRBJ2-1; D tentatively reads TRBD1 or TRBD2 (6 bases each). V lost 6 bases to trimming and J lost 5 bases, with 20 bases between them. The length of the CDR3 is 16 residues. The germline gives CDR1 MNHNY, CDR2 SVGAGI (reference sequence).

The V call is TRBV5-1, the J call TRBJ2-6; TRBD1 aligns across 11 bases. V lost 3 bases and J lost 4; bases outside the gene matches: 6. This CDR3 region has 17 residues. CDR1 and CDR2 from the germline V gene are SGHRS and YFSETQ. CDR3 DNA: TGCGCCAGCAGCTCCGGGACAGGGGGTACCGGGGCCAACGTCCTGACTTTC. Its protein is CASSSGTGGTGANVLTF.

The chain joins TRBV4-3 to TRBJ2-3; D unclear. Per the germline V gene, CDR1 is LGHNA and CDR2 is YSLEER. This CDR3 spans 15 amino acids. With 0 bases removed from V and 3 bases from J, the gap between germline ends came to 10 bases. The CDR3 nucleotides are TGCGCCAGCAGCCAAGAGGGAAGAAGGACAGATACGCAGTATTTT. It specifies CASSQEGRRTDTQYF.

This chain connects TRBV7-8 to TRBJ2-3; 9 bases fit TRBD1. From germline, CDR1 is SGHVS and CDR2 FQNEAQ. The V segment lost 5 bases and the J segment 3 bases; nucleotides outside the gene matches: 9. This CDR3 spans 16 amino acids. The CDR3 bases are TGTGCCAGCAGCCCGGGGACAGGGATGAGGACAGATACGCAGTATTTT. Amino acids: CASSPGTGMRTDTQYF.

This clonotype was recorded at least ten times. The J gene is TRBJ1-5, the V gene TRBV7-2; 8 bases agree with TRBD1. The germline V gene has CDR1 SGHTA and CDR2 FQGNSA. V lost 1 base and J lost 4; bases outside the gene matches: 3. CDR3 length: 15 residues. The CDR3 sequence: CASSLGQGRNQPQHF. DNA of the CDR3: TGTGCCAGCAGCTTAGGACAGGGGAGGAATCAGCCCCAGCATTTT.

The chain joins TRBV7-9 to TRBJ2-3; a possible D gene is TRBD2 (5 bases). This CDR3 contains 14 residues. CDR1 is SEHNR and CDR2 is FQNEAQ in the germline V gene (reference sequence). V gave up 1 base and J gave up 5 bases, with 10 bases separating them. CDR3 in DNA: TGTGCCAGCAGCTTAGAAGCGGTTGGAGATACGCAGTATTTT. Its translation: CASSLEAVGDTQYF.

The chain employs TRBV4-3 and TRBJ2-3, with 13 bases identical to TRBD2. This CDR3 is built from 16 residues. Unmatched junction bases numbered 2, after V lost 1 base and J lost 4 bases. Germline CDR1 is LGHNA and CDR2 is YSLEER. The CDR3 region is CASSQATSGRADTQYF. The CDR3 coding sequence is TGCGCCAGCAGCCAAGCTACTAGCGGGAGGGCAGATACGCAGTATTTT.

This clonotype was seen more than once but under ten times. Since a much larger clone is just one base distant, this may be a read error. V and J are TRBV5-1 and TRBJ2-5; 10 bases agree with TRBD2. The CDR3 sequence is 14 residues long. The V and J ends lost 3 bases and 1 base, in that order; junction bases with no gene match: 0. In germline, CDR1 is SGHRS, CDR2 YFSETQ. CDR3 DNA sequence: TGCGCCAGCAGCTGGACTAGCGGCCAAGAGACCCAGTACTTC. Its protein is CASSWTSGQETQYF.

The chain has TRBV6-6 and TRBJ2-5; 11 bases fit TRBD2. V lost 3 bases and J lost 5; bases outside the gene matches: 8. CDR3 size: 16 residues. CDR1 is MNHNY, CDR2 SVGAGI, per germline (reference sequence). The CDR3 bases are TGTGCCAGCAGTTATGGGTTAGCGGGGGGGAGGGAGACCCAGTACTTC. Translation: CASSYGLAGGRETQYF.

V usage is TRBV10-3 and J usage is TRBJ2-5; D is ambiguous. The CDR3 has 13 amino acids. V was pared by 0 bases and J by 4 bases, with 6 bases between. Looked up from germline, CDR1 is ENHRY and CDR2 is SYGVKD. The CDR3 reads CAISESKRETQYF. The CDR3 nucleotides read TGTGCCATCAGTGAGTCTAAGCGAGAGACCCAGTACTTC.

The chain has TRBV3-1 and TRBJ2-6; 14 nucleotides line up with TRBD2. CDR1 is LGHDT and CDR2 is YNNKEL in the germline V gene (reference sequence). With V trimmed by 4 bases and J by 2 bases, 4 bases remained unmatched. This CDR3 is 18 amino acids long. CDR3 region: CASSLPGLAGAGANVLTF. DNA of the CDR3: TGTGCCAGCAGCCTTCCGGGACTAGCGGGGGCTGGGGCCAACGTCCTGACTTTC.

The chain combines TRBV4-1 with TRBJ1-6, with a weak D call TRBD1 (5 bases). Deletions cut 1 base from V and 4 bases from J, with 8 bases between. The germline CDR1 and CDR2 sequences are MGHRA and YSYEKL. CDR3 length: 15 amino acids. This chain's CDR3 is CASSQVEGYNSPLHF. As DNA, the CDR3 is TGCGCCAGCAGCCAAGTCGAGGGGTATAATTCACCCCTCCACTTT.

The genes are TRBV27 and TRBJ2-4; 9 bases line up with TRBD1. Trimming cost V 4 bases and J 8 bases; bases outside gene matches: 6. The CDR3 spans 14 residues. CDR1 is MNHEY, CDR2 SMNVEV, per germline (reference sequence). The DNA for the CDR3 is TGTGCCAGCAGTTCGCGGACAGGGGTGGACATTCAGTACTTC. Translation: CASSSRTGVDIQYF.

CDR3 nucleotides: TGTGCCAGCAGCCAAGATGGTCACAGCCCCAACCTAGAGACCCAGTACTTC. As protein: CASSQDGHSPNLETQYF. The chain employs TRBV4-2 and TRBJ2-5; D ambiguous. CDR3 length: 17 residues. Germline values: CDR1 LGHNA, CDR2 YNFKEQ. Trimming took off 0 bases at V and 4 bases at J, with 18 bases between the two ends.

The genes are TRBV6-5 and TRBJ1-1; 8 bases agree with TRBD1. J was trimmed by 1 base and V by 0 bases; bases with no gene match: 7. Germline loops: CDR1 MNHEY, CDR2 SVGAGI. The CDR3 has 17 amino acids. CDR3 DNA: TGTGCCAGCAGTTACTCGGGCAGGGGGCGCGGGAACACTGAAGCTTTCTTT. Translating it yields CASSYSGRGRGNTEAFF.

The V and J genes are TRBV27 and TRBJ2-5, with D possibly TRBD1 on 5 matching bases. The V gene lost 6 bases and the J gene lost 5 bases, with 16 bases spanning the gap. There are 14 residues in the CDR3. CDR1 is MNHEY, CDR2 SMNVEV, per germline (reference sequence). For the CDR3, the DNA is TGTGCCAGCAGCTCAGACAGCCGCCGGGAGACCCAGTACTTC. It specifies CASSSDSRRETQYF.

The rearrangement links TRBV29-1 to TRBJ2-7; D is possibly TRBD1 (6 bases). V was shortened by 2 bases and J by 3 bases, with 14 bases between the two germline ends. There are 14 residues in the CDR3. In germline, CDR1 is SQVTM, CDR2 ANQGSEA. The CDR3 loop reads CSVESQGRVYEQYF. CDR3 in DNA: TGCAGCGTTGAATCACAGGGAAGGGTCTACGAGCAGTACTTC.

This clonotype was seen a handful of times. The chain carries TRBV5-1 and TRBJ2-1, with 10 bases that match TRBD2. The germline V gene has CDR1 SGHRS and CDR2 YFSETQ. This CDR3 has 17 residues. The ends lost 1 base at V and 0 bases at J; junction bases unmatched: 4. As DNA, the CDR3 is TGCGCCAGCAGCTTGAGGACTAGCGGAACCTCCTACAATGAGCAGTTCTTC. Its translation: CASSLRTSGTSYNEQFF.